This TCR beta chain appears in the sequencing data of a study of ipilimumab plus nivolumab after autologous stem cell transplantation. Germline CDR1 and CDR2: KGHSH and LQKENI. Trimming stripped 6 bases from V and 4 bases from J, with 18 bases between. The CDR3 is 15 residues long. Here immunoSEQ multiplex PCR was the method, and the copy in TCRdb shows in-frame clones only, minus some. Among 15,000 to 20,000 clones listed, approximately 75% were seen once. The chain links TRBV18 to TRBJ2-5, with D possibly TRBD1 on 7 matching bases. The origin of this receptor is a male donor with diffuse large B-cell lymphoma. This material consisted of PBMCs, taken in a trial of ipilimumab plus nivolumab as post-transplant consolidation. The CDR3 protein is CASSRQGGVGETQYF. CDR3 nucleotides: TGTGCCAGCTCCCGCCAGGGGGGCGTGGGAGAGACCCAGTACTTC.